This T cell receptor beta chain came from a study of blood T cell repertoires in COVID-19. This CDR3 contains 15 residues. Germline CDR1 and CDR2: SGHNT and YYREEE (reference sequence). The trim removed 4 bases at V and 4 bases at J, leaving 9 bases unmatched. Per the original data handling: Amplifying reference gene primers gave estimates of nucleated cell counts. Assay used: immunoSEQ multiplex PCR; TCRdb lists only in-frame clones, some missing. D and trimming come from the DNA, and the V and J calls and clone size come from that table. The table shows around 100,000 clones, with roughly 90% occurring only once.

This TCR came from a man aged 45-60 years with COVID-19, enrolled during active disease. V gene TRBV5-4 combines with J gene TRBJ1-1; TRBD1 agrees at 8 bases. The source material was peripheral blood. CDR3 protein: CASSLPVGQGTEAFF. The CDR3 nucleotides are TGTGCCAGCAGCCTCCCAGTAGGACAGGGCACTGAAGCTTTCTTT.